The 28 T cell receptor beta chains below come from one sample, sequenced in a study of blood T cell repertoires in COVID-19. Clones were read by immunoSEQ multiplex PCR, and TCRdb kept only the in-frame ones, dropping some. The sample consists of more than 75,000 clones, around 90% of them appearing once. Sequencing input: peripheral blood. The receptors shown here come from a woman aged 80 or older with acute or convalescent COVID-19.

The chain employs TRBV20-1 and TRBJ2-7; D might be TRBD2 (6 bases). The CDR3 spans 13 residues. V lost 3 bases, J lost 3 bases, and 12 bases lay in between. Germline values: CDR1 DFQATT, CDR2 SNEGSKA (reference sequence). CDR3 coding DNA: TGCAGTGCTAGTGCGGGGTTTATCTACGAGCAGTACTTC. Protein product: CSASAGFIYEQYF.

The chain has TRBV7-2 and TRBJ2-3, with D tentatively TRBD1 (6 bases). CDR3 length: 14 residues. Trimming removed 4 bases from V and 2 bases from J, with 10 bases in between. Per the germline V gene, CDR1 is SGHTA and CDR2 is FQGNSA. CDR3: CASSSGQNTDTQYF. CDR3 DNA: TGTGCCAGCAGCTCCGGACAGAACACAGATACGCAGTATTTT.

The chain uses TRBV5-1 and TRBJ1-6, with 7 bases matching TRBD1. This CDR3 is 15 amino acids long. Losses at the gene ends were 4 bases for V and 5 bases for J; bases not matched to a gene: 6. Germline-derived CDR1 and CDR2 are SGHRS and YFSETQ. The CDR3 coding sequence is TGCGCCAGCAGCGAGGGGACAGCAGATAATTCACCCCTCCACTTT. This sequence encodes CASSEGTADNSPLHF.

This clone was found once. This chain connects TRBV19 to TRBJ1-1, with 12 bases matching TRBD1. In germline, CDR1 is LNHDA, CDR2 SQIVND (reference sequence). The trim removed 5 bases at V and 0 bases at J, leaving 10 bases unmatched. This CDR3 contains 18 residues. CDR3 nucleotides: TGTGCCAGTAGTCTTGCCGGGACAGGGGGCATGGTGAACACTGAAGCTTTCTTT. It translates to CASSLAGTGGMVNTEAFF.

The J gene is TRBJ2-7, the V gene TRBV6-1, with 12 positions matching TRBD2. CDR1 is MNHNS, CDR2 SASEGT, per germline. This CDR3 has 14 amino acids. After removal of 3 bases from V and 10 bases from J, the junction contained 7 bases not matched to a gene. The chain's CDR3 is CASSEASGREDQYF. In nucleotides, the CDR3 is TGTGCCAGCAGTGAGGCTAGCGGGAGGGAGGATCAGTACTTC.

V gene TRBV7-9 combines with J gene TRBJ1-3; D uncertain. The CDR3 contains 15 residues. Germline-derived CDR1 and CDR2 are SEHNR and FQNEAQ (reference sequence). Trimming cost V 6 bases and J 0 bases, with 12 bases left between them. CDR3 in DNA: TGTGCCAGCAGAGACAACACTCTCTCTGGAAACACCATATATTTT. Translating gives CASRDNTLSGNTIYF.

The chain joins TRBV27 to TRBJ2-7; maybe TRBD2 (6 bases). CDR1 is MNHEY, CDR2 SMNVEV, per germline (reference sequence). V was clipped by 5 bases and J by 0 bases, with 11 bases between them. The CDR3 loop spans 14 amino acids. CDR3 loop: CASSRDSSSYEQYF. The CDR3 DNA reads as TGTGCCAGCAGTCGGGACTCCAGCTCCTACGAGCAGTACTTC.

The chain has TRBV10-3 and TRBJ2-1, with 7 bases identical to TRBD2. The CDR3 loop spans 14 amino acids. V lost 4 bases to trimming and J lost 0 bases; unmatched junction nucleotides: 0. From germline, CDR1 is ENHRY and CDR2 SYGVKD. This CDR3 reads CAISAGGSYNEQFF. CDR3 nucleotides: TGTGCCATCAGTGCGGGGGGCTCCTACAATGAGCAGTTCTTC.

This rearrangement joins TRBV7-2 to TRBJ1-3, with D uncertain. The germline V gene encodes CDR1 SGHTA and CDR2 FQGNSA. This CDR3 has 15 residues. With 5 bases removed from V and 5 bases from J, the gap between germline ends came to 16 bases. Here the CDR3 reads CASSVTTTQRNTIYF. The CDR3 DNA sequence: TGTGCCAGCAGCGTAACCACAACCCAAAGAAACACCATATATTTT.

The V and J genes are TRBV29-1 and TRBJ1-1; TRBD1 agrees at 7 bases. The CDR3 contains 13 residues. After removal of 6 bases from V and 0 bases from J, the junction contained 4 bases not matched to a gene. Germline V gene sequence: CDR1 SQVTM, CDR2 ANQGSEA. The DNA of the CDR3 is TGCAGCGTCCGGACAGGAATGAACACTGAAGCTTTCTTT. It specifies CSVRTGMNTEAFF.

The J gene is TRBJ1-1, the V gene TRBV6-6; 7 bases match TRBD1. The CDR3 length is 14 residues. CDR1 MNHNY and CDR2 SVGAGI come from the germline V gene (reference sequence). V lost 6 bases to trimming and J lost 2 bases; unmatched junction nucleotides: 6. This chain's CDR3 is CASSRQGFNTEAFF. Written as DNA, the CDR3 is TGTGCCAGCAGCAGACAGGGATTTAACACTGAAGCTTTCTTT.

The rearrangement uses TRBV15 and TRBJ2-1; a possible D gene is TRBD1 (6 bases). Germline V gene sequence: CDR1 LNHNV, CDR2 YYDKDF (reference sequence). This CDR3 is built from 13 residues. The V end lost 5 bases, the J end lost 7 bases, and 12 bases lay between the germline ends. CDR3 residues: CATSFRDINEQFF. DNA for the CDR3: TGTGCCACCAGCTTTCGGGACATTAATGAGCAGTTCTTC.

This chain connects TRBV6-6 to TRBJ1-1; the match to TRBD1 covers 7 bases. Germline V CDR1 and CDR2: MNHNY, SVGAGI (reference sequence). V was pared by 7 bases and J by 0 bases, with 5 bases of the junction left unmatched. This CDR3 is 14 amino acids long. CDR3 bases: TGTGCCAGCATTATAGGGACAGTGAACACTGAAGCTTTCTTT. Translating gives CASIIGTVNTEAFF.

This chain joins TRBV12-3 or TRBV12-4 and TRBJ2-7; D gene ambiguous. The ends were cut back, 8 bases at V and 1 base at J, with 6 bases in the middle. This CDR3 comprises 11 residues. The CDR3 region is CASSMSYEQYF. The CDR3 DNA follows: TGTGCCAGCTCCATGTCCTACGAGCAGTACTTC.

V gene TRBV5-5 combines with J gene TRBJ2-7; 11 bases match TRBD2. Germline values: CDR1 SGHKS, CDR2 YYEKEE (reference sequence). Losses at the gene ends were 1 base for V and 7 bases for J; bases not matched to a gene: 10. This CDR3 is built from 16 residues. The CDR3 nucleotides are TGTGCCAGCAGCTTGCTTTCACTAGCGGGAGCTCGGGAGCAGTACTTC. Residues: CASSLLSLAGAREQYF.

This clone occurred a few times. The chain carries TRBV11-3 and TRBJ2-1; 7 bases are a match to TRBD2. The V and J ends lost 5 bases and 6 bases, in that order; junction bases with no gene match: 13. Germline CDR1 reads SGHNT; CDR2 reads YENEEA. The length of the CDR3 is 16 residues. CDR3 protein: CASSNQKAGVTNEQFF. CDR3 in DNA: TGTGCCAGCAGCAATCAAAAGGCGGGAGTTACCAATGAGCAGTTCTTC.

This sequence joins TRBV6-5 and TRBJ1-1; 8 bases line up with TRBD1. Germline trimming cut 7 bases from V and 6 bases from J; bases unmatched to any gene: 10. CDR1 is MNHEY and CDR2 is SVGAGI in the germline V gene. CDR3 size: 14 residues. In nucleotides, the CDR3 is TGTGCCAGCAACCCCGGACAGGGAATCTCTGAAGCTTTCTTT. Translation gives CASNPGQGISEAFF.

Note on this clone: At one end, the junction sequence differs from germline, possibly due to a read error. The rearrangement uses TRBV7-7 and TRBJ2-2; TRBD2 agrees at 14 bases. The CDR3 totals 17 residues. Germline CDR1 reads SSHAT; CDR2 reads FNYEAQ (reference sequence). CDR3 sequence: CASSLGTSGGNTGELFF. The CDR3 bases are TGTGCTAGCAGCTTGGGGACTAGCGGGGGGAACACCGGGGAGCTGTTTTTT.

This rearrangement joins TRBV5-5 to TRBJ1-1; perhaps TRBD1 as D (5 bases). The CDR3 length is 13 residues. The germline V and J ends were trimmed by 2 bases and 1 base, with 6 bases remaining between them. Per germline, CDR1 SGHKS and CDR2 YYEKEE (reference sequence). CDR3 nucleotide sequence: TGTGCCAGCAGCTTACAGGAGAACACTGAAGCTTTCTTT. It is translated as CASSLQENTEAFF.

The chain has TRBV4-3 and TRBJ2-3; maybe TRBD1 (5 bases). CDR1 LGHNA and CDR2 YSLEER come from the germline V gene. The CDR3 consists of 14 residues. Trimming took 0 bases from V and 4 from J, leaving 8 bases between them. The CDR3 sequence: CASSQDLGPDTQYF. The CDR3 nucleotides are TGCGCCAGCAGCCAAGATTTGGGGCCAGATACGCAGTATTTT.

The chain links TRBV18 to TRBJ2-5, with TRBD2 matching over 10 bases. This CDR3 has 14 residues. V dropped 6 bases and J dropped 3; count of bases not matched to a gene: 4. From germline, CDR1 is KGHSH and CDR2 LQKENI. In nucleotides, the CDR3 is TGTGCCAGCTCGGGACTAGCGCGGGAAGAGACCCAGTACTTC. It encodes CASSGLAREETQYF.

V is TRBV29-1 and J is TRBJ1-2, with a weak D call TRBD1 (6 bases). Germline loops: CDR1 SQVTM, CDR2 ANQGSEA. V was clipped by 0 bases and J by 8 bases, with 13 bases between them. This CDR3 has 13 residues. The CDR3 protein is CSVEDLSGVGYTF. CDR3 nucleotides: TGCAGCGTTGAAGATCTTTCAGGGGTCGGCTACACCTTC.

This chain joins TRBV5-8 and TRBJ1-6; D ambiguous. V was clipped by 1 base and J by 0 bases, with 11 bases between them. Germline CDR1 is SGHTS and CDR2 is YDEGEE. CDR3 length: 17 amino acids. The CDR3 nucleotides read TGTGCCAGCAGCTTGTATGCGGATAGCTCCTATAATTCACCCCTCCACTTT. It translates to CASSLYADSSYNSPLHF.

V gene TRBV5-1 combines with J gene TRBJ2-4; D may be TRBD2 (6 bases). V lost 2 bases and J lost 0, with 9 bases in between. This CDR3 contains 15 residues. Germline-derived CDR1 and CDR2 are SGHRS and YFSETQ. The CDR3 loop reads CASSFGGLAKNIQYF. The CDR3 nucleotides read TGCGCCAGCAGCTTCGGGGGACTAGCCAAAAACATTCAGTACTTC.

V gene TRBV5-5 combines with J gene TRBJ1-1, with TRBD1 identical over 10 bases. Germline CDR1 reads SGHKS; CDR2 reads YYEKEE (reference sequence). This CDR3 is 19 amino acids long. Unmatched junction bases numbered 12, after V lost 1 base and J lost 0 bases. The chain's CDR3 is CASSLFLLGTGEVNTEAFF. In DNA, the CDR3 is TGTGCCAGCAGCTTGTTTCTTCTCGGGACAGGGGAGGTGAACACTGAAGCTTTCTTT.

The chain combines TRBV2 with TRBJ2-1, with 9 bases that match TRBD2. V trimming: 6 bases; J trimming: 1 base; junction bases outside the gene matches: 7. The germline V gene encodes CDR1 SNHLY and CDR2 FYNNEI. This CDR3 is 16 amino acids long. CDR3 in amino acids: CASRGLAGSSYNEQFF. The CDR3 DNA reads TGTGCCAGCAGGGGGCTAGCGGGATCATCCTACAATGAGCAGTTCTTC.

The V and J genes are TRBV7-8 and TRBJ2-7; the match to TRBD1 covers 9 bases. Per the germline V gene, CDR1 is SGHVS and CDR2 is FQNEAQ. V lost 4 bases and J lost 6; bases outside the gene matches: 10. The length of the CDR3 is 15 residues. The CDR3 spells CASSSPDRGVSEQYF. CDR3 coding DNA: TGTGCCAGCAGCTCTCCCGACAGGGGGGTTTCCGAGCAGTACTTC.

The V call is TRBV6-4, the J call TRBJ2-3; 10 positions agree with TRBD2. Unmatched junction bases numbered 8, after V lost 2 bases and J lost 3 bases. Germline V CDR1 and CDR2: MRHNA, SNTAGT. The CDR3 is 17 amino acids. CDR3 nucleotides: TGTGCCAGCAGTGACCCATCCGGGACTAGCGAAACAGATACGCAGTATTTT. Its translation is CASSDPSGTSETDTQYF.